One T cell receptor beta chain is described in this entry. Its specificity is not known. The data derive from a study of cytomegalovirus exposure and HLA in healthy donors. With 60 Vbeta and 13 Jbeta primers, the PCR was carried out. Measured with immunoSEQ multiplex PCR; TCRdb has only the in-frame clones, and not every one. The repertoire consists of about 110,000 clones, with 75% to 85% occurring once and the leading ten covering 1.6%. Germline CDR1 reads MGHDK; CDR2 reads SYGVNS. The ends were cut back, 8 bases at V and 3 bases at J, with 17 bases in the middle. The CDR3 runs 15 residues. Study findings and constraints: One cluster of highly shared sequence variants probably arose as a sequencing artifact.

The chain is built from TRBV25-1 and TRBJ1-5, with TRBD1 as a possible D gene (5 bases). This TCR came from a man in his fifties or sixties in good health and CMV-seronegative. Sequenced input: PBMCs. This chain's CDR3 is CASSGEGTDNQPQHF. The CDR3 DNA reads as TGTGCCAGCTCCGGGGAGGGGACCGACAATCAGCCCCAGCATTTT.